The 26 T cell receptor beta chains in this list originate from one sample, sequenced in a study of T-cell memory formation after mild COVID-19. MiXCR, run by TCRdb on the 5' RACE reads, gives a single entry per CDR3 protein. The profile shows more than 80,000 distinct CDR3 sequences, about 18% of them singletons. The specimen sequenced was PBMCs or a T cell subset sorted from them (not recorded which). The receptor set was obtained from an adult woman who had mild COVID-19 (a few samples of this study predate the infection). Cell type and time point are not known.

This clonotype was found a few times. The chain has TRBV6-5 and TRBJ2-3; a possible D gene is TRBD1 (5 bases). There are 15 residues in the CDR3. V was pared by 0 bases and J by 1 base, with 8 bases between. In germline, CDR1 is MNHEY, CDR2 SVGAGI. Here the CDR3 DNA reads TGTGCCAGCAGTTACTCCGGCAGGGGCACAGATACGCAGTATTTT. As protein: CASSYSGRGTDTQYF.

The rearrangement joins TRBV4-3 to TRBJ1-1; D call uncertain. The CDR3 consists of 15 residues. Trimming cost V 0 bases and J 3 bases, with 11 bases left between them. CDR1 LGHNA and CDR2 YSLEER come from the germline V gene. The CDR3 DNA reads TGCGCCAGCAGCCAAGATCCTGGGTTTGACACTGAAGCTTTCTTT. It encodes CASSQDPGFDTEAFF.

Regarding this clonotype: The CDR3 end shows no conserved phenylalanine or tryptophan, and so a read error is likely. The chain couples TRBV4-3 to TRBJ2-7, with D possibly matching TRBD1 (7 bases). CDR1 is LGHNA, CDR2 YSLEER, per germline. Trimming cost V 1 base and J 4 bases, with 11 bases left between them. This CDR3 is built from 14 residues. The DNA for the CDR3 is TGCGCCAGCAGCCAAGCCCCAGGGGGGTACGAGCAGTACTTA. Translated, it gives CASSQAPGGYEQYL.

This clonotype was observed a few times. The chain combines TRBV4-3 with TRBJ2-4, with D perhaps TRBD1 or TRBD2 (6 bases each). This CDR3 has 18 residues. With 3 bases removed from V and 6 bases from J, the gap between germline ends came to 24 bases. Germline lookup yields CDR1 LGHNA and CDR2 YSLEER. The CDR3 DNA reads TGCGCCAGCAGCCAGCATGATACAGGGCGGGACGACTCAAACATTCAGTACTTC. Residues: CASSQHDTGRDDSNIQYF.

The V gene is TRBV20-1, the J gene TRBJ2-7; unclear D gene. V was pared by 3 bases and J by 0 bases, with 9 bases between. Germline loops: CDR1 DFQATT, CDR2 SNEGSKA (reference sequence). The CDR3 runs 13 residues. The CDR3 reads CSAREQVSYEQYF. CDR3 nucleotide sequence: TGCAGTGCTAGGGAGCAGGTCTCCTACGAGCAGTACTTC.

The rearrangement links TRBV20-1 to TRBJ1-4; a weak D match, TRBD1 (5 bases). Trimming left V 5 bases short and J 7 bases short, with 14 bases between. This CDR3 comprises 13 residues. CDR1 is DFQATT and CDR2 is SNEGSKA in the germline V gene (reference sequence). CDR3 DNA sequence: TGCAGTGCTGTAGGGGCAGGACCTGAAAAACTGTTTTTT. It is translated as CSAVGAGPEKLFF.

This clonotype was picked up many times. The chain recombines TRBV19 with TRBJ2-1; 12 positions agree with TRBD2. V lost 4 bases and J lost 4; bases outside the gene matches: 2. The CDR3 totals 15 residues. Germline V gives CDR1 LNHDA, CDR2 SQIVND (reference sequence). CDR3 DNA: TGTGCCAGTAGTACCGGGACTAGCGGGTACAATGAGCAGTTCTTC. Residues: CASSTGTSGYNEQFF. The full variable domain, its missing parts supplied by reference TRBV19 and TRBJ2-1, is DGGITQSPKYLFRKEGQNVTLSCEQNLNHDAMYWYRQDPGQGLRLIYYSQIVNDFQKGDIAEGYSVSREKKESFPLTVTSAQKNPTAFYLCASSTGTSGYNEQFFGPGTRLTVL.

This clonotype has a handful of counts. The J gene is TRBJ2-3, the V gene TRBV7-9, with 9 nucleotides matching TRBD1. After removal of 2 bases from V and 1 base from J, the junction contained 10 bases not matched to a gene. CDR1 SEHNR and CDR2 FQNEAQ come from the germline V gene (reference sequence). This CDR3 spans 18 amino acids. CDR3 bases: TGTGCCAGCAGCTTAACAGGGGGCACTGCGGAAGGCACAGATACGCAGTATTTT. Amino acids: CASSLTGGTAEGTDTQYF.

The gene calls are TRBV29-1 and TRBJ2-7; TRBD2 aligns across 9 bases. With 2 bases clipped from V and 2 bases from J, the junction kept 10 bases outside the gene matches. This CDR3 region has 16 residues. Germline V gives CDR1 SQVTM, CDR2 ANQGSEA. CDR3 nucleotide sequence: TGCAGCGTTGAATCGGACCTAGCGGGGTCAACCTACGAGCAGTACTTC. Translating gives CSVESDLAGSTYEQYF.

Only a few counts were recorded for this clonotype. V is TRBV7-3 and J is TRBJ1-1; D uncertain. This CDR3 is 13 amino acids long. From germline, CDR1 is SGHTA and CDR2 FQGTGA. V gave up 4 bases and J gave up 3 bases, with 9 bases separating them. CDR3 amino acids: CASSYRFDTEAFF. The DNA of the CDR3 is TGTGCCAGCAGCTATCGGTTCGACACTGAAGCTTTCTTT.

This chain connects TRBV11-2 to TRBJ1-1; the D is unclear. Trimming stripped 3 bases from V and 1 base from J, with 6 bases between. CDR3 size: 13 residues. Germline V lookup: CDR1 SGHAT, CDR2 FQNNGV. CDR3 sequence reads: CASSFGRNTEAFF. The CDR3 coding sequence is TGTGCCAGCAGCTTTGGGCGGAACACTGAAGCTTTCTTT.

This clonotype was observed a handful of times. The genes are TRBV7-9 and TRBJ2-5, with 12 bases lining up with TRBD1. V lost 5 bases, J lost 5 bases, and 9 bases stayed unmatched. This CDR3 has 16 residues. Germline CDR1 SEHNR, CDR2 FQNEAQ (reference sequence). In DNA form, the CDR3 reads TGTGCCAGCAGCACGGGACAGGGGGCCCTCAGGGAGACCCAGTACTTC. It yields the protein CASSTGQGALRETQYF.

To note about this clonotype: A much larger clone lies one base from this, so it may be a read error. The chain uses TRBV5-1 and TRBJ1-1; D is unresolved. The CDR3 totals 12 residues. CDR1 is SGHRS and CDR2 is YFSETQ in the germline V gene. V lost 0 bases and J 6 bases, leaving 6 bases between the germline ends. The CDR3 sequence: CASSLGYSEAFF. CDR3 sequence (DNA): TGCGCCAGCAGCTTGGGTTACTCTGAAGCTTTCTTT.

The chain combines TRBV5-1 with TRBJ1-1; D may be TRBD1 (5 bases). Trimming removed 8 bases from V and 5 bases from J, with 22 bases in between. From germline, CDR1 is SGHRS and CDR2 YFSETQ. The CDR3 covers 15 residues. The CDR3 region has the DNA TGCGCCAGTGCCCCTACCCCGACAGAGCGGACTGAAGCTTTCTTT. Residues: CASAPTPTERTEAFF.

This clonotype was seen a handful of times. The chain combines TRBV29-1 with TRBJ2-7; 8 bases align to TRBD2. The germline V gene has CDR1 SQVTM and CDR2 ANQGSEA. The length of the CDR3 is 15 residues. V lost 5 bases, J lost 5 bases, and 14 bases stayed unmatched. CDR3 DNA: TGCAGCGTTAGGGGCCTAGCAGCGGGAGCTGACGAGCAGTACTTC. Its translation is CSVRGLAAGADEQYF.

The rearrangement links TRBV21-1 to TRBJ2-3; the D call in the table, TRBD2, was not verified against the DNA. TRBV21-1 is a pseudogene. This CDR3 region has 16 residues. The CDR3 is CASSKERLAGADTQYF. CDR3 in DNA: TGTGCCAGCAGCAAAGAACGACTAGCGGGGGCGGATACGCAGTATTTT.

In this sample, this clonotype turned up a few times. The chain uses TRBV7-2 and TRBJ1-1, with 7 positions matching TRBD1. This CDR3 has 14 amino acids. Germline V gene data show CDR1 as SGHTA and CDR2 as FQGNSA. V was pared by 6 bases and J by 4 bases, with 8 bases of the junction left unmatched. The CDR3 here is CASRPTGVRTEAFF. CDR3 DNA: TGTGCCAGCAGACCTACAGGGGTTCGCACTGAAGCTTTCTTT.

The chain links TRBV4-3 to TRBJ1-2; no firm D call. Trimming took 1 base from V and 7 from J, leaving 16 bases between them. The CDR3 runs to 15 residues. In germline, CDR1 is LGHNA, CDR2 YSLEER. This CDR3 is CASSQGAGSAFGYTF. Here the CDR3 DNA reads TGCGCCAGCAGCCAAGGTGCAGGTTCTGCCTTTGGCTACACCTTC.

The chain couples TRBV12-3 or TRBV12-4 to TRBJ2-1, with TRBD1 matching 8 bases. The CDR3 loop spans 16 amino acids. V dropped 1 base and J dropped 3; count of bases not matched to a gene: 5. The CDR3 bases are TGTGCCAGCAGTTTAGGTGTACAGGGGGTCTACAATGAGCAGTTCTTC. Translated, it gives CASSLGVQGVYNEQFF.

The chain recombines TRBV24-1 with TRBJ2-2; possible D gene TRBD1, 6 bases. Per germline, CDR1 KGHDR and CDR2 SFDVKD. Trimming pared 3 bases from V and 6 bases from J, leaving 7 bases between. The CDR3 is 13 amino acids. The CDR3 region has the DNA TGTGCCACCAGTGATAGGGGGTCCGGGGAGCTGTTTTTT. It specifies CATSDRGSGELFF.

This chain connects TRBV7-2 to TRBJ2-5, with TRBD1 identical over 7 bases. There are 15 residues in the CDR3. Germline V lookup: CDR1 SGHTA, CDR2 FQGNSA. V lost 5 bases, J lost 5 bases, and 11 bases stayed unmatched. The CDR3 DNA is TGTGCCAGCAGCCCCCAGACAGGGCTAGAGGAGACCCAGTACTTC. This encodes CASSPQTGLEETQYF.

This clonotype was counted between two and nine times. The chain links TRBV20-1 to TRBJ2-7; D gene ambiguous. Germline assignment: CDR1 DFQATT and CDR2 SNEGSKA (reference sequence). The CDR3 covers 14 residues. V lost 1 base, J lost 2 bases, and 12 bases lay in between. The CDR3 sequence is CSARARLETYEQYF. The CDR3, as DNA: TGCAGTGCTAGAGCCCGGTTGGAGACCTACGAGCAGTACTTC.

There are a few counts of this clonotype. The chain couples TRBV7-8 to TRBJ2-3, with 10 bases aligning to TRBD2. V trimming: 6 bases; J trimming: 4 bases; junction bases outside the gene matches: 10. CDR1 SGHVS and CDR2 FQNEAQ come from the germline V gene. The CDR3 sequence is 16 residues long. CDR3 bases: TGTGCCAGCAGTTATAGCCTAGCGGGAGTAGCAGATACGCAGTATTTT. Amino acid sequence: CASSYSLAGVADTQYF.

This clonotype came up a few times. The chain has TRBV28 and TRBJ1-3; 7 bases are a match to TRBD1. V lost 4 bases to trimming and J lost 4 bases; unmatched junction nucleotides: 16. The CDR3 is 18 residues long. Germline values: CDR1 MDHEN, CDR2 SYDVKM. The CDR3 DNA is TGTGCCAGCAGTTCGCCGGCGCCGACAGGGAATTTCGGAAACACCATATATTTT. It codes for CASSSPAPTGNFGNTIYF.

This clonotype was detected many times. V usage is TRBV20-1 and J usage is TRBJ2-7, with a tentative D call TRBD2 (5 bases). The V end lost 0 bases, the J end lost 3 bases, and 9 bases lay between the germline ends. CDR1 and CDR2 from the germline V gene are DFQATT and SNEGSKA (reference sequence). CDR3 length equals 13 residues. As DNA, the CDR3 is TGCAGTGCTAGAGACCCGGGGATCTACGAGCAGTACTTC. Translation: CSARDPGIYEQYF.

The chain is built from TRBV5-6 and TRBJ2-2, with 9 nucleotides matching TRBD2. The CDR3 has 17 amino acids. Germline trimming cut 0 bases from V and 2 bases from J; bases unmatched to any gene: 5. The germline CDR1 and CDR2 sequences are SGHDT and YYEEEE. The DNA for the CDR3 is TGTGCCAGCAGCTTGGTGGAGACTAGCGGAAACACCGGGGAGCTGTTTTTT. It encodes CASSLVETSGNTGELFF.